This is a list of T cell receptor beta chains from one sample in a study of tumor and adjacent non-tumor tissue in lung cancer. TCRdb reprocessed the multiplex PCR reads with MiXCR, giving one entry per CDR3 protein. The repertoire holds about 200,000 distinct CDR3 sequences, with 70% to 75% as singletons. The sample was lung tumor tissue. These receptors all come from a man aged 60-69 years with non-small cell lung cancer. Each CDR3 is given with its conserved first and last residue. A D gene is named only where the DNA matches it firmly. Rows give clone size only sometimes, using once, few, many, or a class for an expanded clone.

cdr3_aa | cdr3_nt | v_call | clone_size | d_call | j_call
CASIVGGTGGRGEQFF | TGTGCCAGCATCGTAGGAGGTACAGGGGGCAGGGGTGAGCAGTTCTTC | TRBV11-2 | . | TRBD1 | TRBJ2-1
CASSSRGTEAFF | TGTGCCAGCAGTTCCCGTGGGACTGAAGCTTTCTTT | TRBV12-3/TRBV12-4 | few | . | TRBJ1-1
CGCSYGLARGERYF | TGTGGCTGCAGTTACGGACTAGCGAGAGGCGAGCGGTACTTC | TRBV6-5 | . | TRBD2 | TRBJ2-7
CASRFSDRRTGAFF | TGTGCCAGCCGTTTCTCCGACAGGCGCACTGGAGCTTTCTTT | TRBV12-3/TRBV12-4 | . | . | TRBJ1-1
CSVGGGLYDQYF | TGCAGCGTTGGGGGAGGGCTGTACGACCAGTACTTT | TRBV29-1 | . | TRBD2 | TRBJ2-7
CASSFPGIPNTEAFF | TGTGCCAGCAGTTTCCCAGGGATACCGAACACTGAAGCCTTCTTT | TRBV12-3/TRBV12-4 | . | . | TRBJ1-1
CASSPREGSGNEQFF | TGTGCCAGCAGCCCCCGAGAGGGGTCCGGCAATGAGCAGTTCTTC | TRBV14 | . | . | TRBJ2-1
CASSSRGGGSPLHF | TGTGCCAGCAGTTCCAGAGGGGGTGGATCACCCCTCCACTTT | TRBV12-3/TRBV12-4 | many | . | TRBJ1-6
CAGSSGIGTGKLFF | TGTGCCGGCAGTAGCGGGATCGGAACCGGGAAGCTGTTTTTT | TRBV11-1 | once | TRBD2 | TRBJ2-2
CASSQEGPRGNEQFF | TGTGCCAGCAGCCAAGAAGGCCCCCGGGGCAATGAGCAGTTCTTC | TRBV4-2 | few | . | TRBJ2-1
CSAGDSSGSNYNEQFF | TGCAGTGCTGGAGATTCGAGCGGGAGCAACTACAATGAGCAGTTCTTC | TRBV20-1 | few | TRBD2 | TRBJ2-1
CASRLRGIRVYGELFF | TGTGCCAGCAGGTTGCGAGGGATACGCGTTTACGGGGAGCTGTTTTTT | TRBV5-6 | . | . | TRBJ2-2
CASSSGPRKKNEQYF | TGTGCCAGCAGCTCCGGGCCGAGGAAAAAGAACGAGCAGTACTTC | TRBV11-3 | once | . | TRBJ2-7
CASSATGVCAEVFF | TGTGCCAGCAGCGCTACAGGGGTGTGTGCTGAAGTTTTCTTT | TRBV5-4 | . | TRBD1 | TRBJ1-1
CASSLRGDAEAFF | TGCGCCAGCAGCCTTAGGGGCGACGCTGAAGCTTTCTTT | TRBV5-1 | . | . | TRBJ1-1
CASSYTSSTDTQYF | TGTGCCAGCAGTTACACATCGAGCACAGATACGCAGTATTTT | TRBV12-3/TRBV12-4 | . | . | TRBJ2-3
CASSQGILGVLTF | TGCGCCAGCAGCCAGGGAATACTCGGGGTCCTGACTTTC | TRBV4-1 | . | . | TRBJ2-6
CASSTDYNSYNERFF | TGTGCCAGCAGCACCGACTACAACTCCTACAATGAACGGTTCTTC | TRBV11-1 | . | . | TRBJ2-1
CASSPTGVGEKLFF | TGTGCCAGCAGTCCTACAGGGGTCGGAGAAAAACTGTTTTTT | TRBV6-2/TRBV6-3 | few | TRBD1 | TRBJ1-4
CASSPGHTEGPQHF | TGTGCCAGCAGCCCCGGACACACCGAAGGGCCCCAGCATTTT | TRBV11-2 | many | . | TRBJ1-5
CASSTGVEQFF | TGTGCCAGCAGTACGGGAGTTGAGCAGTTCTTC | TRBV6-6 | few | . | TRBJ2-1
CANSLSGGGYWETQYF | TGTGCCAACAGTTTAAGTGGCGGGGGTTATTGGGAGACCCAGTACTTC | TRBV11-2 | . | TRBD2 | TRBJ2-5
CSSSLEGTGANVLTF | TGTTCCAGCAGTTTAGAGGGAACTGGGGCCAACGTCCTGACTTTC | TRBV11-3 | once | . | TRBJ2-6
CASSSPILRTDTQYF | TGTGCCAGCAGCTCCCCAATCCTTAGGACAGATACGCAGTATTTT | TRBV11-1 | . | . | TRBJ2-3
CASSSTKIQYF | TGTGCCAGCAGCTCCACAAAGATCCAGTACTTC | TRBV11-2 | . | . | TRBJ2-5
CASSLEPGPGEPFF | TGTGCCAGCAGCTTAGAGCCCGGCCCCGGGGAGCCGTTTTTT | TRBV11-3 | . | . | TRBJ2-2
CSATSLAGGTGREQYF | TGCAGTGCCACTAGTCTAGCGGGGGGCACTGGGCGCGAGCAGTACTTC | TRBV20-1 | many | TRBD2 | TRBJ2-7
CVSSLRGLGTGAHNYGYTF | TGTGTCAGCAGTTTAAGGGGGTTGGGTACAGGGGCCCATAACTATGGCTACACTTTC | TRBV12-3/TRBV12-4 | . | TRBD1 | TRBJ1-2
CASTKGGKETQCF | TGTGCCAGCACCAAGGGGGGTAAAGAGACCCAGTGCTTC | TRBV6-1 | . | . | TRBJ2-5
CSVVDQETQYF | TGCAGCGTTGTAGATCAAGAGACCCAGTACTTC | TRBV29-1 | . | . | TRBJ2-5
CASSLMMETQYF | TGTGCCAGCAGTTTAATGATGGAGACCCAGTACTTC | TRBV28 | many | . | TRBJ2-5
CSAYAASPYEQYF | TGCAGTGCGTATGCAGCTAGCCCCTACGAGCAGTACTTC | TRBV20-1 | few | . | TRBJ2-7
CSARDQAFRDQQYF | TGCAGTGCTAGAGATCAGGCTTTTCGGGACCAGCAGTACTTC | TRBV20-1 | . | . | TRBJ2-7
CSVEDRTRDADSQCNEQSF | TGCAGCGTTGAAGATAGGACCCGGGACGCCGACTCGCAGTGTAATGAGCAGTCCTTC | TRBV29-1 | . | . | TRBJ2-1
CATGPWVPQPQHF | TGTGCCACCGGCCCCTGGGTTCCCCAGCCCCAGCATTTT | TRBV6-1 | many | . | TRBJ1-5
CASSYQRTDSYEQYF | TGTGCCAGCAGTTACCAGCGGACAGACTCCTACGAACAGTACTTC | TRBV6-6 | . | . | TRBJ2-7
CSARVPPGACSPLHF | TGCAGTGCTAGAGTCCCGCCAGGGGCGTGTTCACCCCTCCACTTT | TRBV20-1 | . | . | TRBJ1-6
CASRTGNYEQYF | TGTGCCAGCAGGACAGGGAACTACGAGCAGTACTTC | TRBV6-2/TRBV6-3 | few | TRBD1 | TRBJ2-7
CSVAQGLNQPQHF | TGCAGTGTCGCTCAGGGCCTCAATCAGCCCCAGCATTTT | TRBV20-1 | once | . | TRBJ1-5
CASSPRIQGEQFF | TGTGCCAGCAGTCCTCGGATTCAGGGTGAGCAGTTCTTC | TRBV12-3/TRBV12-4 | many | . | TRBJ2-1
CTSSREGGGGSPLNF | TGTACCAGCAGCCGAGAAGGAGGGGGTGGCTCACCTCTCAACTTT | TRBV4-2 | once | . | TRBJ1-6
CSTKRGRASTEQYF | TGCAGCACAAAAAGGGGCAGGGCGTCGACGGAGCAGTATTTC | TRBV29-1 | . | . | TRBJ2-7
CSVEGGSAGAFF | TGCAGCGTTGAAGGTGGGTCTGCTGGAGCTTTCTTT | TRBV29-1 | few | . | TRBJ1-1
CASSGGEGNQPQHF | TGTGCCAGCAGCGGTGGCGAGGGGAATCAGCCCCAGCATTTT | TRBV4-2 | many | . | TRBJ1-5
CASSDATTTGELIF | TGCGCCAGCAGTGACGCGACAACCACCGGGGAGCTGATTTTT | TRBV10-1 | . | . | TRBJ2-2
CASSQVGTGKYEQYF | TGCGCCAGCAGCCAGGTCGGGACAGGGAAGTACGAGCAGTACTTT | TRBV4-1 | . | TRBD1 | TRBJ2-7
CVSSLEAGDYNEQFF | TGTGTCAGCAGCTTGGAAGCGGGGGACTACAATGAGCAGTTCTTC | TRBV5-4 | . | TRBD2 | TRBJ2-1
CASSYSGGLEETQYF | TGTGCCAGCAGTTACTCGGGGGGTTTGGAAGAGACCCAGTACTTC | TRBV6-5 | . | . | TRBJ2-5
CTSSREKGIGDLFF | TGTACCAGCAGCCGAGAGAAAGGGATCGGGGATCTGTTTTTT | TRBV11-1 | . | . | TRBJ2-2
CANTSGHQNTEAFF | TGTGCCAACACCTCGGGACACCAGAACACTGAAGCTTTCTTT | TRBV12-3/TRBV12-4 | . | . | TRBJ1-1